This TCR beta chain was recovered during a study of identical twins listed by TCRdb under 2016. With respect to the entire study: To test whether fetal clonotypes persist, the study used deep sequencing on TCR alpha and beta repertoires from monozygotic twins, unrelated adults of various ages, and cord blood. To rule out contamination, replicate twin experiments were performed at different times with different library preparation protocols.

A remark on this clonotype: Its cognate antigen has yet to be identified. Base qualities were left out, and no much larger clone turns up one base away.

Trimming takes 7 bases off V and 10 bases off J; junction bases not matched to a gene: 12. Per the germline V gene, SGHAT is the CDR1 and FQNNGV is the CDR2. From its cysteine to its phenylalanine, the CDR3 spans 15 amino acids. Only the CDR3 part of the read is kept: 45 bases, read in frame from the first base. The library was made by 5' RACE. Instrument on record: Illumina HiSeq 2000. Template switching added a universal primer binding site, and the final cDNA carried a unique molecular identifier that allowed TCR cDNA molecules to be counted accurately. Specific primers in the conserved constant-segment region were used to synthesize first-strand cDNA for TCR alpha and beta chains. To control for contamination, every cDNA library was double barcoded, receiving both a SMART-Mk sample barcode and Illumina barcodes. Two successive PCR steps introduced TruSeq adapter sequences along with Illumina sample barcodes. TCR alpha and beta cDNA libraries were sequenced on the Illumina HiSeq platform with custom primers. From the authors' description of their analysis: Raw reads were processed with MiGEC to extract unique molecular identifiers, and MiXCR was used to determine CDR3 positions. For each individual, recombination models were inferred using an EM algorithm with the repgenHMM and IGoR tools. Shared clonotype analysis was performed with the tcR package in R, normalizing sharing by the product of cloneset sizes. Out-of-frame nonproductive sequences were analyzed to study raw recombination free of thymic and clonal selection effects. TCRdb trimmed public reads at Q25 via fastp, called clones via MiXCR and kept in-frame beta chains. Each CDR3 protein gets just one entry, which takes the most common genes and DNA from the rows behind it. TCRdb's processing, not the study's, gives the V and J calls here. The sample table shows just under 650,000 distinct CDR3 sequences, and under 8.5% are seen once. About 1.5% of the sample belongs to the ten largest clones.

Only healthy Caucasian donors were included. Three pairs of female monozygotic twins, all aged about 18 to 29 years, were included in the twin cohort. Peripheral blood mononuclear cells were used as the source from which RNA for TCR libraries was isolated. Study-wide findings and limitations: Fewer insertions were carried by abundant cord blood beta clonotypes, a similar but weaker trend appeared in young adult naive repertoires, and no such trend appeared in memory repertoires. Out-of-frame TCR alpha sequences shared between twins showed an excess of low generation-probability sequences compared with coincidental sharing between unrelated individuals. Out-of-frame TCR alpha sharing in monozygotic twins was systematically underestimated by recombination models, whereas sharing between unrelated individuals was in agreement with the recombination models. The excess sharing between twins in beta out-of-frame sequences was weaker because fewer shared sequences reduced the signal-to-noise ratio. Because the same donors could not be followed over many years, the conclusions depended on cross-sectional statistical analysis. Invariant T cells such as MAIT and iNKT could partly confound zero-insertion analyses, although diverse VJ usage argued against such confounding for most clonotypes.

These data were also reused for a study on yellow fever vaccine responses in identical twins. As the second study states: According to the authors, in identical twins the way T cells responded to vaccination appeared partly convergent and partly personalized. Focusing on identical twins, the study followed the T cell clones that responded to the vaccine, and did so with precision.

Source material: PBMCs. The source is a woman aged 18-29 years in good health. This chain is built from TRBV11-2 and TRBJ1-6, and TRBD1 matches 8 of the central bases. The CDR3 region reads CASTPSGRGQSPLHF. The DNA sequence follows: TGTGCCAGCACTCCGTCTGGCAGGGGGCAGTCACCCCTCCACTTT.